Shown below are 26 T cell receptor beta chains from a single sample sequenced in a study of cytomegalovirus exposure and HLA in healthy donors. The PCR used 60 Vbeta and 13 Jbeta primers. Some clones are missing from TCRdb's copy, which holds only in-frame ones; the method was immunoSEQ multiplex PCR. The sample lists approximately 120,000 clones, roughly four fifths occurring once. The sequenced sample consisted of PBMCs. These receptors were collected from a man aged 18 to 30 in good health and CMV-seronegative.

The rearrangement links TRBV5-6 to TRBJ2-1, with D possibly TRBD2 on 6 matching bases. The germline gives CDR1 SGHDT, CDR2 YYEEEE. There are 16 residues in the CDR3. Trimming left V 0 bases short and J 6 bases short, with 16 bases between. The CDR3 here is CASSLEGDSIFNEQFF. Written as DNA, the CDR3 is TGTGCCAGCAGCTTGGAAGGGGACTCAATATTCAATGAGCAGTTCTTC.

The chain is built from TRBV5-6 and TRBJ2-5; 10 nucleotides line up with TRBD2. The J call may be in error: the DNA end matches TRBJ2-7 better. CDR1 and CDR2 from the germline V gene are SGHDT and YYEEEE. The CDR3 consists of 15 residues. CDR3 loop: CASSPGLADSYEQYF. The DNA for the CDR3 is TGTGCCAGCAGCCCAGGACTAGCGGACTCCTACGAGCAGTACTTC.

This chain joins TRBV4-3 and TRBJ2-7; TRBD2 is a possible D gene (5 bases). CDR1 is LGHNA, CDR2 YSLEER, per germline. The germline V and J ends were trimmed by 1 base and 4 bases, with 11 bases remaining between them. The CDR3 runs 14 residues. The CDR3 is CASSQALEAYEQYF. For the CDR3, the DNA is TGCGCCAGCAGCCAAGCATTGGAGGCATACGAGCAGTACTTC.

V is TRBV11-1 and J is TRBJ2-2, with D perhaps matching TRBD2 (6 bases). The germline V gene has CDR1 SGHAT and CDR2 FQDESV (reference sequence). This CDR3 region has 14 residues. V shed 2 bases and J shed 7 bases, with 11 bases lying between them. CDR3 sequence: CASSLLQEGGELFF. Here the CDR3 DNA reads TGTGCCAGCAGCTTACTGCAGGAGGGCGGGGAGCTGTTTTTT.

This chain links TRBV9 with TRBJ2-6; 7 nucleotides match TRBD1. The V segment lost 3 bases and the J segment 2 bases; nucleotides outside the gene matches: 8. The CDR3 consists of 17 residues. Germline CDR1 SGDLS, CDR2 YYNGEE. The CDR3 region has the DNA TGTGCCAGCAGCGGAGGCCTCGGGACAGCTGGGGCCAACGTCCTGACTTTC. Its protein product is CASSGGLGTAGANVLTF.

On this clone: This same CDR3 is encoded by further DNA sequences in the sample. This chain uses TRBV11-2 with TRBJ1-1; 8 nucleotides line up with TRBD1. In germline, CDR1 is SGHAT, CDR2 FQNNGV. The CDR3 totals 15 residues. V lost 5 bases to trimming and J lost 2 bases; unmatched junction nucleotides: 7. The CDR3 here is CASSALTGVNTEAFF. CDR3 nucleotide sequence: TGTGCCAGCAGCGCGTTGACAGGGGTCAACACTGAAGCTTTCTTT.

The CDR3 region has the DNA TGTGCCAGCAGCCGTCCCACCAGCGGGCAGTTCTTC. Its translation is CASSRPTSGQFF. The genes are TRBV7-6 and TRBJ2-1; possibly TRBD2 for D (5 bases). The ends were cut back, 5 bases at V and 12 bases at J, with 14 bases in the middle. The CDR3 consists of 12 residues. The germline gives CDR1 SGHVS, CDR2 FNYEAQ.

The CDR3, as DNA: TGTGCCAGCAGCCCCTACAGGGCTCGTACGGGTGAGACCGAGCAGTACTTC. Its translation: CASSPYRARTGETEQYF. The chain links TRBV7-2 to TRBJ2-7, with TRBD1 as a possible D gene (6 bases). CDR1 is SGHTA, CDR2 FQGNSA, per germline. The CDR3 totals 17 residues. Trimming cost V 5 bases and J 6 bases, with 26 bases left between them.

The chain has TRBV9 and TRBJ2-7; no firm D call. Germline V gene lookup returns CDR1 SGDLS and CDR2 YYNGEE. The CDR3 is made up of 13 amino acids. The V end lost 0 bases, the J end lost 7 bases, and 11 bases lay between the germline ends. This CDR3 is CASSVDPSREQYF. The DNA of the CDR3 is TGTGCCAGCAGCGTAGATCCCTCGCGAGAGCAGTACTTC.

The chain has TRBV9 and TRBJ2-7; a weak D match, TRBD1 (6 bases). The CDR3 extends over 16 amino acids. In germline, CDR1 is SGDLS, CDR2 YYNGEE. The V gene lost 0 bases and the J gene lost 2 bases, with 15 bases spanning the gap. CDR3 region: CASSVAPRTVAYEQYF. CDR3 DNA: TGTGCCAGCAGCGTAGCCCCGAGGACAGTAGCCTACGAGCAGTACTTC.

This chain joins TRBV4-3 and TRBJ2-1; 9 nucleotides align to TRBD1. The J segment lost 6 bases and the V segment lost 1 base, leaving 13 bases of the junction unmatched. This CDR3 is 18 amino acids long. CDR1 is LGHNA and CDR2 is YSLEER in the germline V gene. CDR3 coding DNA: TGCGCCAGCAGCCAAGGTACAGGGGGCGCCTGGACGGGCAATGAGCAGTTCTTC. Residues: CASSQGTGGAWTGNEQFF.

V usage is TRBV28 and J usage is TRBJ2-3, with D perhaps TRBD1 (6 bases). The CDR3 runs to 15 residues. Germline V gene sequence: CDR1 MDHEN, CDR2 SYDVKM. Trimming stripped 5 bases from V and 1 base from J, with 13 bases between. CDR3 sequence: CASSVLKGGTDTQYF. CDR3 nucleotides: TGTGCCAGCAGTGTCTTAAAGGGGGGCACAGATACGCAGTATTTT.

The V gene is TRBV6-1, the J gene TRBJ2-1; D perhaps matches TRBD1 (8 bases). Germline V gives CDR1 MNHNS, CDR2 SASEGT. The CDR3 loop spans 15 amino acids. Trimming stripped 2 bases from V and 8 bases from J, with 16 bases between. The CDR3: CASSEYSQGGYEQFF. In DNA, the CDR3 is TGTGCCAGCAGTGAATATTCACAGGGGGGGTATGAGCAGTTCTTC.

V is TRBV2 and J is TRBJ1-5, with TRBD1 matching 9 bases. The ends lost 1 base at V and 0 bases at J; junction bases unmatched: 1. This CDR3 is built from 16 residues. Germline lookup yields CDR1 SNHLY and CDR2 FYNNEI. The CDR3 sequence: CASSEGDRVSNQPQHF. DNA of the CDR3: TGTGCCAGCAGTGAAGGGGACAGGGTTAGCAATCAGCCCCAGCATTTT.

The V and J genes are TRBV7-9 and TRBJ2-7, with TRBD1 identical over 11 bases. The CDR3 loop spans 15 amino acids. Germline lookup yields CDR1 SEHNR and CDR2 FQNEAQ (reference sequence). With V trimmed by 2 bases and J by 3 bases, 3 bases remained unmatched. This CDR3 reads CASSLWDRGGYEQYF. CDR3 in DNA: TGTGCCAGCAGCTTATGGGACAGGGGGGGCTACGAGCAGTACTTC.

A single count supports this clone. The V call is TRBV5-1, the J call TRBJ1-2; 8 positions match TRBD1. V shed 10 bases and J 4 bases; nucleotides not matched to a gene: 12. This CDR3 comprises 14 residues. Germline values: CDR1 SGHRS, CDR2 YFSETQ. CDR3 in DNA: TGCGCCTCGAGGGGGACAGGACTATTCTATGGCTACACCTTC. It translates to CASRGTGLFYGYTF.

The chain couples TRBV7-3 to TRBJ2-1, with 8 bases matching TRBD2. Trimming took 3 bases from V and 6 from J; bases not matched to a gene: 10. The CDR3 consists of 16 residues. The V gene's germline CDR1 is SGHTA and CDR2 FQGTGA. The CDR3 DNA follows: TGTGCCAGCAGCTTCACCGGGACTAGGATTACCAATGAGCAGTTCTTC. It specifies CASSFTGTRITNEQFF.

The chain carries TRBV19 and TRBJ1-1, with D unclear. V lost 1 base, J lost 1 base, and 10 bases lay in between. From germline, CDR1 is LNHDA and CDR2 SQIVND (reference sequence). The CDR3 sequence is 15 residues long. This CDR3 is CASSIGRPGNTEAFF. For the CDR3, the DNA is TGTGCCAGTAGTATAGGTCGACCGGGGAACACTGAAGCTTTCTTT. Full variable domain (outside the CDR3, taken from reference TRBV19 and TRBJ1-1): DGGITQSPKYLFRKEGQNVTLSCEQNLNHDAMYWYRQDPGQGLRLIYYSQIVNDFQKGDIAEGYSVSREKKESFPLTVTSAQKNPTAFYLCASSIGRPGNTEAFFGQGTRLTVV.

The rearrangement links TRBV30 to TRBJ1-2, with D perhaps matching TRBD1 (5 bases). The germline V and J ends were trimmed by 4 bases and 5 bases, with 11 bases remaining between them. Germline values: CDR1 GTSNPN, CDR2 SVGIG (reference sequence). CDR3 length equals 12 residues. CDR3 sequence reads: CAWTGGTYGYTF. The DNA for the CDR3 is TGTGCCTGGACCGGAGGGACGTATGGCTACACCTTC.

The rearrangement links TRBV18 to TRBJ1-1; the D gene is possibly TRBD1 (5 bases). CDR1 and CDR2 from the germline V gene are KGHSH and LQKENI. The CDR3 length is 16 residues. Trimming stripped 5 bases from V and 6 bases from J, with 22 bases between. The CDR3 sequence: CASSYQGQGLAAEAFF. CDR3 in DNA: TGTGCCAGCTCATACCAAGGACAAGGCCTTGCGGCTGAAGCTTTCTTT.

The table lists this clone with a few counts. This chain joins TRBV9 and TRBJ1-3, with TRBD1 as a possible D gene (6 bases). Germline assignment: CDR1 SGDLS and CDR2 YYNGEE. The CDR3 is 16 amino acids. V was pared by 4 bases and J by 0 bases, with 14 bases between. The CDR3 bases are TGTGCCAGCAGCAAAAGACAGGCATCCTCTGGAAACACCATATATTTT. It codes for CASSKRQASSGNTIYF.

The J gene is TRBJ1-1, the V gene TRBV7-2; D gene unclear. V shed 6 bases and J shed 6 bases, with 20 bases lying between them. CDR1 and CDR2 (germline): SGHTA, FQGNSA. The CDR3 has 15 residues. CDR3 nucleotide sequence: TGTGCCAGCAGTCCCTTTGGACGGGAGGGCGCTGAAGCTTTCTTT. Protein: CASSPFGREGAEAFF. Together with reference TRBV7-2 and TRBJ1-1, the CDR3 gives the full variable domain: GAGVSQSPSNKVTEKGKDVELRCDPISGHTALYWYRQSLGQGLEFLIYFQGNSAPDKSGLPSDRFSAERTGGSVSTLTIQRTQQEDSAVYLCASSPFGREGAEAFFGQGTRLTVV.

This chain uses TRBV6-6 with TRBJ2-2; D may be TRBD2 (5 bases). Germline V gene data show CDR1 as MNHNY and CDR2 as SVGAGI (reference sequence). The CDR3 is made up of 13 amino acids. V was clipped by 4 bases and J by 8 bases, with 11 bases between them. CDR3 loop: CASSFGVQGELFF. CDR3 DNA: TGTGCCAGCAGTTTCGGGGTCCAGGGGGAGCTGTTTTTT.

V is TRBV4-2 and J is TRBJ1-1; the D gene is possibly TRBD1 (5 bases). Trimming removed 0 bases at V and 1 base at J, with 15 bases between. The CDR3 consists of 17 residues. The germline CDR1 and CDR2 sequences are LGHNA and YNFKEQ. CDR3 coding DNA: TGTGCCAGCAGCCAAGATGGGGCCGGCACCCGGAACACTGAAGCTTTCTTT. Protein product: CASSQDGAGTRNTEAFF.

Details on this clone: An end of the junction does not agree with germline; a read error may underlie this. V usage is TRBV7-9 and J usage is TRBJ1-5, with 8 bases aligning to TRBD1. The CDR3 runs 16 residues. Germline values: CDR1 SEHNR, CDR2 FQNEAQ (reference sequence). The CDR3 DNA is TGTTCCAGCAGCTTAGGAGACAGGGGACCTAATCAGCCCCAGCATTTT. Translated: CSSSLGDRGPNQPQHF.

The J gene is TRBJ1-1, the V gene TRBV7-8; TRBD1 matches at 7 bases. This CDR3 contains 14 residues. In germline, CDR1 is SGHVS, CDR2 FQNEAQ. J gave up 2 bases and V 3 bases, and 3 bases lay outside the gene matches. The CDR3, as DNA: TGTGCCAGCAGCTTCCGGGACAGTAACACTGAAGCTTTCTTT. Its protein is CASSFRDSNTEAFF.